This TCR beta chain derives from a study of technical replicates of blood from several donors. Per the germline V gene, CDR1 is KGHSH and CDR2 is LQKENI. The CDR3 has 15 residues. V shed 1 base and J 2 bases; nucleotides not matched to a gene: 4. Here immunoSEQ multiplex PCR was the method, and the copy in TCRdb shows in-frame clones only, minus some. The sample has about 73,000 clones, approximately 90% seen once; the top ten hold about 4.7%. This chain links TRBV18 with TRBJ2-5, with 7 bases that match TRBD2. This sequence was found in a human donor in good health. Some clones in this sample may be carry-over from other donors' samples. Sequenced material: PBMCs. The CDR3 coding sequence is TGTGCCAGCTCACCACGGGGACTACTACAAGAGACCCAGTACTTC. Translated, it gives CASSPRGLLQETQYF. Together with reference TRBV18 and TRBJ2-5, the CDR3 gives the full variable domain: NAGVMQNPRHLVRRRGQEARLRCSPMKGHSHVYWYRQLPEEGLKFMVYLQKENIIDESGMPKERFSAEFPKEGPSILRIQQVVRGDSAAYFCASSPRGLLQETQYFGPGTRLLVL.